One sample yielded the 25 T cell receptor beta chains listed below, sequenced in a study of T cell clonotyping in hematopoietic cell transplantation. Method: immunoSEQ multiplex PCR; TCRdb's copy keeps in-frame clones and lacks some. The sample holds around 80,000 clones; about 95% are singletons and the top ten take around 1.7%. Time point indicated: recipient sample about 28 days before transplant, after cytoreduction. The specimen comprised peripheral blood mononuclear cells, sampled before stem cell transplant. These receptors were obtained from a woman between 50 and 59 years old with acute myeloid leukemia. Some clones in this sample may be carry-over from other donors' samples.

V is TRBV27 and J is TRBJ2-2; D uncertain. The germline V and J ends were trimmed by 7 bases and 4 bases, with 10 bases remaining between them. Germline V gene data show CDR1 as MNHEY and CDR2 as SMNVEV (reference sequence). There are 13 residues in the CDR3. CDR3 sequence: CASTLAPTGELFF. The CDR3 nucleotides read TGTGCCAGCACTCTTGCGCCCACCGGGGAGCTGTTTTTT.

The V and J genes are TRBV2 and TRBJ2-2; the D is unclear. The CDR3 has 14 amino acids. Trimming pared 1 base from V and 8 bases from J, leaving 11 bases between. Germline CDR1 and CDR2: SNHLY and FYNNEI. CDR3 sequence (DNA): TGTGCCAGCAGTGAAGAACGGTTGCGAGGGGAGCTGTTTTTT. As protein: CASSEERLRGELFF.

CDR3 nucleotides: TGTGCCAGCAGTTTGACAGGGAACCAGCCCCAGCATTTT. Translating gives CASSLTGNQPQHF. The chain couples TRBV6-5 to TRBJ1-5; 7 bases agree with TRBD1. This CDR3 has 13 residues. Trimming at V came to 4 bases and at J to 7 bases, leaving 4 bases not matched to a gene. Germline V CDR1 and CDR2: MNHEY, SVGAGI.

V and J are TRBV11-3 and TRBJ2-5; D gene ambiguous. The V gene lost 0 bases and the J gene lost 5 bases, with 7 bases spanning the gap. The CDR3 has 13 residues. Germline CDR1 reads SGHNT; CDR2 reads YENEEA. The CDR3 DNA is TGTGCCAGCAGCTTAGAAACGTGGGAGACCCAGTACTTC. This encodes CASSLETWETQYF.

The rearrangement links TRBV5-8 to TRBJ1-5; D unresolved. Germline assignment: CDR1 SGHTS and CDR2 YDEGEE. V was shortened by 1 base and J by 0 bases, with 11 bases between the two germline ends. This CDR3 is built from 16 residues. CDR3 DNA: TGTGCCAGCAGCTTGAAGCCAGCCTATAGCAATCAGCCCCAGCATTTT. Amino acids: CASSLKPAYSNQPQHF.

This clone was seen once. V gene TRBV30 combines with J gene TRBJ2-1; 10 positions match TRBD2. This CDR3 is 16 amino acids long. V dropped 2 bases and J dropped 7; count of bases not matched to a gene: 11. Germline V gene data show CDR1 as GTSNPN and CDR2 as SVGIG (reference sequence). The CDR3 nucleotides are TGTGCCTGGAGTTGGGGGTCTAGCGGGAGAGGGAATGAGCAGTTCTTC. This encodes CAWSWGSSGRGNEQFF.

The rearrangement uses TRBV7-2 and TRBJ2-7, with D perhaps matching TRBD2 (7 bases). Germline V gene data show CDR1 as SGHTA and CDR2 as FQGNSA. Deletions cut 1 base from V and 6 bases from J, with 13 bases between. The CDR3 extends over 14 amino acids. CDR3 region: CASSLVAGASEQYF. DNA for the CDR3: TGTGCCAGCAGCTTAGTGGCGGGGGCAAGCGAGCAGTACTTC.

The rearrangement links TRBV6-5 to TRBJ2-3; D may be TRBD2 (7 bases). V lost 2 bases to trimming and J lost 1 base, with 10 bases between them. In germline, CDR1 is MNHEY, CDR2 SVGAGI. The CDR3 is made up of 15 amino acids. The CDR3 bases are TGTGCCAGCAGTTACACGCGGGGGCGCACAGATACGCAGTATTTT. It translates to CASSYTRGRTDTQYF.

Here the CDR3 reads CASSLTVGEAFF. In nucleotides, the CDR3 is TGTGCCAGCAGCTTAACCGTGGGAGAAGCTTTCTTT. The rearrangement uses TRBV7-3 and TRBJ1-1; D unresolved. The germline V and J ends were trimmed by 0 bases and 8 bases, with 7 bases remaining between them. Germline values: CDR1 SGHTA, CDR2 FQGTGA. The CDR3 sequence is 12 residues long.

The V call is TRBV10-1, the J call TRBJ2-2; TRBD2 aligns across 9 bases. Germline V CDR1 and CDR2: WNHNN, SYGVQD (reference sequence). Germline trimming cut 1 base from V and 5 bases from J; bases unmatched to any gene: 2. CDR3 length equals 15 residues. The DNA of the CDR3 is TGCGCCAGCAGTGAGTTTAGCGGGGGTACCGGGGAGCTGTTTTTT. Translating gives CASSEFSGGTGELFF.

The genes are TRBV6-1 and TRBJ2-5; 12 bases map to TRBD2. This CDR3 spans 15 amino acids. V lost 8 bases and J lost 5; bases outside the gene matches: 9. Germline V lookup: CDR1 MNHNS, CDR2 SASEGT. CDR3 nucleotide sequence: TGTGCCAGCGAGCTAGCGGGGGGGCCGTCCGAGACCCAGTACTTC. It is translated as CASELAGGPSETQYF.

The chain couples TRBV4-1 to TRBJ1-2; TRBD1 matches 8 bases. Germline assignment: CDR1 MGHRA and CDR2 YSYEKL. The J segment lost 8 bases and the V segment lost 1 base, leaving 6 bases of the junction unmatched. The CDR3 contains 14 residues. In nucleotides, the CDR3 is TGCGCCAGCAGCCAAGGACAGGGGACGGGAGGCTACACCTTC. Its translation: CASSQGQGTGGYTF.

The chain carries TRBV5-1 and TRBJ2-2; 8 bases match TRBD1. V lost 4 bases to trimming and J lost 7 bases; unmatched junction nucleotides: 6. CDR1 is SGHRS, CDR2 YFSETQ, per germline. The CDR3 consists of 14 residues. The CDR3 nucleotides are TGCGCCAGCAGCGTAGGACAGGGTATCGGGGAGCTGTTTTTT. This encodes CASSVGQGIGELFF.

The DNA for the CDR3 is TGTGCCAGCAGTTTCCTCACCAATCAGCCCCAGCATTTT. It is translated as CASSFLTNQPQHF. This chain joins TRBV28 and TRBJ1-5; D ambiguous. There are 13 residues in the CDR3. CDR1 and CDR2 from the germline V gene are MDHEN and SYDVKM. Trimming took 3 bases from V and 3 from J, leaving 6 bases between them. Based on the CDR3 plus reference TRBV28 and TRBJ1-5, the full variable domain is DVKVTQSSRYLVKRTGEKVFLECVQDMDHENMFWYRQDPGLGLRLIYFSYDVKMKEKGDIPEGYSVSREKKERFSLILESASTNQTSMYLCASSFLTNQPQHFGDGTRLSIL.

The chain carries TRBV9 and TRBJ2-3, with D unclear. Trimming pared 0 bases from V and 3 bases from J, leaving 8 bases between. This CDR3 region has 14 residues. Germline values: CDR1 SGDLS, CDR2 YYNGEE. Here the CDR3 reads CASSVGPETDTQYF. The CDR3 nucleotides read TGTGCCAGCAGCGTAGGTCCGGAAACAGATACGCAGTATTTT.

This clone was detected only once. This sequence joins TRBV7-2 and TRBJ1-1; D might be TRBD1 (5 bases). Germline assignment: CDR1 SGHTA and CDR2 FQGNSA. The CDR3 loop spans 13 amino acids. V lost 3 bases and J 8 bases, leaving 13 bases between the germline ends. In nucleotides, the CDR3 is TGTGCCAGCAGCTTTGAAAGGGGAACCGAAGCTTTCTTT. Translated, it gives CASSFERGTEAFF.

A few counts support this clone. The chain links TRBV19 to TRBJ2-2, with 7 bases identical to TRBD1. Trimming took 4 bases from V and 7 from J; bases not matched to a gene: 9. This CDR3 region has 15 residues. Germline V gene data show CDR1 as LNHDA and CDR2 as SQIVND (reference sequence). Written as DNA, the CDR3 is TGTGCCAGTAGTAGAGGGGGACAGATTATCGGGGAGCTGTTTTTT. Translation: CASSRGGQIIGELFF.

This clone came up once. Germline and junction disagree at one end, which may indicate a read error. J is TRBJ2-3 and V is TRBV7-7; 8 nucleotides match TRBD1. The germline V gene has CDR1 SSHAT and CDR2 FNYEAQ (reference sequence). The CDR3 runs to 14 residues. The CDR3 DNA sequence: TGTGCTAGCAGCCCGACAGGGGGCACAGATACGCAGTATTTT. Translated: CASSPTGGTDTQYF.

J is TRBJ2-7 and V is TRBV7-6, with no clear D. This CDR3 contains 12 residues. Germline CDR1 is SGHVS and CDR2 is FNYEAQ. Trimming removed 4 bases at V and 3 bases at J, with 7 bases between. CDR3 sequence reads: CASSSDIYEQYF. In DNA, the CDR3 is TGTGCCAGCAGCTCAGATATCTACGAGCAGTACTTC. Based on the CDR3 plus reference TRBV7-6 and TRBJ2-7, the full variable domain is GAGVSQSPRYKVTKRGQDVALRCDPISGHVSLYWYRQALGQGPEFLTYFNYEAQQDKSGLPNDRFSAERPEGSISTLTIQRTEQRDSAMYRCASSSDIYEQYFGPGTRLTVT.

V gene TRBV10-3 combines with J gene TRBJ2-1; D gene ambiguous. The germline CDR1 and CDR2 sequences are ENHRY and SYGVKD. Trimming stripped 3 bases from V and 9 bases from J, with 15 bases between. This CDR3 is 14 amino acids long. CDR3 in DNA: TGTGCCATCAGTGACGGAACATCCGGTTCTGAGCAGTTCTTC. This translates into CAISDGTSGSEQFF.

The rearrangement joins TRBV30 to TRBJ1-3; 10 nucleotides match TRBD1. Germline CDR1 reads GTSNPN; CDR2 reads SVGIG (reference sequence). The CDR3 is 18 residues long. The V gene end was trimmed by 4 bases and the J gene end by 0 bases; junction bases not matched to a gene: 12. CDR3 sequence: CAWKWDRGIGTSGNTIYF. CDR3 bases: TGTGCCTGGAAGTGGGACAGGGGAATAGGGACCTCTGGAAACACCATATATTTT. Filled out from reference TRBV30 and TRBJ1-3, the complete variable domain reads SQTIHQWPATLVQPVGSPLSLECTVEGTSNPNLYWYRQAAGRGLQLLFYSVGIGQISSEVPQNLSASRPQDRQFILSSKKLLLSDSGFYLCAWKWDRGIGTSGNTIYFGEGSWLTVV.

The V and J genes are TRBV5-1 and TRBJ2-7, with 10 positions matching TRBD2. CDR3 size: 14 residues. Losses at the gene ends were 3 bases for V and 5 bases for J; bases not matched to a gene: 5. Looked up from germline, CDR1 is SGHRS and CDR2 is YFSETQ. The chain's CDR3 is CASSSGTSDDEQYF. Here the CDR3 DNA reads TGCGCCAGCAGCTCCGGGACTAGCGACGACGAGCAGTACTTC.

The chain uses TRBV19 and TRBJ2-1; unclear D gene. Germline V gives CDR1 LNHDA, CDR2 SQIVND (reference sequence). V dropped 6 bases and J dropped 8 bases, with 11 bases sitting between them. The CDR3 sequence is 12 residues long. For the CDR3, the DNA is TGTGCCAGTAGATTGGAAGGGTATGAGCAGTTCTTC. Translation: CASRLEGYEQFF.

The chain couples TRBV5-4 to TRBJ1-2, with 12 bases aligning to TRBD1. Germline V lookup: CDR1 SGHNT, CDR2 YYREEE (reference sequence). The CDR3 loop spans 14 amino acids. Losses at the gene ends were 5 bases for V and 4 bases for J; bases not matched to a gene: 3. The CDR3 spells CASSWDRGPYGYTF. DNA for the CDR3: TGTGCCAGCAGTTGGGACAGGGGGCCCTATGGCTACACCTTC.

As DNA, the CDR3 is TGTGCCAGCAGCCGAAGAAGGGGTCTGAACACTGAAGCTTTCTTT. It specifies CASSRRRGLNTEAFF. The chain is built from TRBV13 and TRBJ1-1; possibly TRBD1 for D (5 bases). V was trimmed by 5 bases and J by 0 bases, leaving 13 bases between them. CDR1 is PRHDT and CDR2 is FYEKMQ in the germline V gene (reference sequence). The CDR3 has 15 amino acids.